This TCR beta chain was found in a study of cytomegalovirus exposure and HLA in healthy donors. This clone turned up a few times. What it recognizes is unknown. The PCR contained 60 Vbeta and 13 Jbeta primers. Assay used: immunoSEQ multiplex PCR; TCRdb lists only in-frame clones, some missing. This sample yields 180,000 or so clones, of which roughly 85% are seen a single time; approximately 8.5% belongs to the top ten. CDR1 MNHNY and CDR2 SVGAGI come from the germline V gene (reference sequence). The CDR3 runs to 14 residues. Trimming took 5 bases from V and 0 from J, leaving 10 bases between them. Study observations and caveats: Cytomegalovirus association was listed for under 200 TCR beta chains. The authors later found most CMV-associated TCR beta chains appeared HLA-restricted.

This chain connects TRBV6-6 to TRBJ1-1; possibly TRBD1 for D (6 bases). Sequenced material: PBMCs. The receptor was derived from a man between 18 and 35 years old in good health and CMV-seropositive. CDR3 in DNA: TGTGCCAGCAGTATACAGGGTATGAACACTGAAGCTTTCTTT. Encoded protein: CASSIQGMNTEAFF.